This T cell receptor beta chain emerged from a study of blood T cell repertoires in COVID-19. Looking at the study overall: Sources were T cells, B-cell-depleted T cells, or PBMCs; the material itself was cDNA or gDNA.

This CDR3 contains 14 residues. After removal of 4 bases from V and 2 bases from J, the junction contained 5 bases not matched to a gene. Germline V lookup: CDR1 SGHNT, CDR2 YYREEE (reference sequence). In the original processing: Amplified reference gene primers provided the basis for estimating nucleated cell counts. Some clones are missing from TCRdb's copy, which holds only in-frame ones; the method was immunoSEQ multiplex PCR. V, J and clone size are taken as reported in that table, and D and trimming were inferred from the DNA itself. The data contain fewer than 400,000 clones, about nine tenths of them singletons.

Sequenced input: peripheral blood. The TCR sequence derives from a woman in her thirties with COVID-19, enrolled during active disease. This sequence joins TRBV5-4 and TRBJ1-2; TRBD1 matches 7 bases. The CDR3 DNA sequence: TGTGCCAGCAGCCCACCGGGACAGAACTATGGCTACACCTTC. It translates to CASSPPGQNYGYTF. Supplemented by reference TRBV5-4 and TRBJ1-2, the full variable domain reads ETGVTQSPTHLIKTRGQQVTLRCSSQSGHNTVSWYQQALGQGPQFIFQYYREEENGRGNFPPRFSGLQFPNYSSELNVNALELDDSALYLCASSPPGQNYGYTFGSGTRLTVV.